What follows are 5 T cell receptor beta chains derived from one specimen sequenced in a study of vaccination effects on CD4 cells after COVID-19. Scientists isolated CD4+ T cells after a roughly 9-day culture period ended. As their vaccination, participants received two doses of either BNT162b2 or mRNA-1273. Their antigens are not known. Data came from immunoSEQ multiplex PCR; TCRdb stores just in-frame clones and leaves some out. The sample includes 50,000 to 60,000 clones, 78% of them seen just once. Sequenced material: CD4+ T cells from PBMCs cultured without peptide, taken after COVID-19 vaccination. These receptors originate from a human donor who received a COVID-19 vaccine.

The chain joins TRBV6-2 or TRBV6-3 to TRBJ2-5; no firm D call. This CDR3 comprises 11 residues. V was shortened by 4 bases and J by 5 bases, with 5 bases between the two germline ends. Germline V CDR1 and CDR2: MNHEY, SVGEGT. CDR3 nucleotide sequence: TGTGCCAGCAGTTCTTGGGAGACCCAGTACTTC. Its protein is CASSSWETQYF.

V is TRBV29-1 and J is TRBJ1-1, with D hard to call. The CDR3 covers 12 residues. Germline V gene lookup returns CDR1 SQVTM and CDR2 ANQGSEA. Between the trimmed V and J ends, which lost 4 bases and 0 bases, there was a span of 6 bases. Written as DNA, the CDR3 is TGCAGCGTTGTTCGGGTGAACACTGAAGCTTTCTTT. Protein sequence: CSVVRVNTEAFF.

The chain has TRBV15 and TRBJ1-1; D perhaps matches TRBD1 (5 bases). This CDR3 spans 16 amino acids. Deletions cut 6 bases from V and 5 bases from J, with 22 bases between. Germline V CDR1 and CDR2: LNHNV, YYDKDF (reference sequence). CDR3 bases: TGTGCCACCAGATATTGGGGCAGGGTGGTTGAGACTGAAGCTTTCTTT. This codes for CATRYWGRVVETEAFF.

V gene TRBV11-1 combines with J gene TRBJ2-7; D gene uncertain. The CDR3 covers 12 residues. Germline CDR1 and CDR2: SGHAT and FQDESV (reference sequence). V lost 5 bases to trimming and J lost 0 bases, with 5 bases between them. Here the CDR3 DNA reads TGTGCCAGCAGCCATAGCTCCTACGAGCAGTACTTC. Its translation: CASSHSSYEQYF.

This rearrangement joins TRBV19 to TRBJ1-5; D unresolved. V dropped 5 bases and J dropped 1 base, with 6 bases sitting between them. The CDR3 runs to 13 residues. The germline gives CDR1 LNHDA, CDR2 SQIVND (reference sequence). This CDR3 reads CASSDLSNQPQHF. The CDR3 coding sequence is TGTGCCAGTAGTGACCTGAGCAATCAGCCCCAGCATTTT.